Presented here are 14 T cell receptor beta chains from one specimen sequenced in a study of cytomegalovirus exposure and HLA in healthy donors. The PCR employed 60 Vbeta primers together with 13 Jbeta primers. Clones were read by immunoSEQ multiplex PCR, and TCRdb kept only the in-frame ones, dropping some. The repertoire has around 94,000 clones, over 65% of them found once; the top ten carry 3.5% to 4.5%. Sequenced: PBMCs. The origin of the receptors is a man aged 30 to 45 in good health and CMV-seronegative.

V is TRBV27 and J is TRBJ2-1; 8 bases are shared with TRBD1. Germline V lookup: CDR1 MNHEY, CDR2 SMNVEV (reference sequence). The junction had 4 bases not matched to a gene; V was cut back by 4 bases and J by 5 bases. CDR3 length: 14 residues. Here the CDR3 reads CASSSSGGNNEQFF. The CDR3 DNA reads TGTGCCAGCAGTTCGTCAGGGGGCAACAATGAGCAGTTCTTC.

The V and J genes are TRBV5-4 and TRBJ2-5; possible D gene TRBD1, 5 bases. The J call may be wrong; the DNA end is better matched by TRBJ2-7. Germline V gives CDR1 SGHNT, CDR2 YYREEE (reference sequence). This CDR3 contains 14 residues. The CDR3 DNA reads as TGTGCCAGCAGCTTGCATGACAGATCCTACGAGCAGTACTTC. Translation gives CASSLHDRSYEQYF.

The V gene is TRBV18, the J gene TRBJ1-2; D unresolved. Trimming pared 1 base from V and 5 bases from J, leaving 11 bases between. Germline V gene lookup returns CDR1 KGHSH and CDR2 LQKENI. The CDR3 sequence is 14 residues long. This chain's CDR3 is CASSPLREGYGYTF. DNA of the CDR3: TGTGCCAGCTCACCACTGAGGGAAGGATATGGCTACACCTTC.

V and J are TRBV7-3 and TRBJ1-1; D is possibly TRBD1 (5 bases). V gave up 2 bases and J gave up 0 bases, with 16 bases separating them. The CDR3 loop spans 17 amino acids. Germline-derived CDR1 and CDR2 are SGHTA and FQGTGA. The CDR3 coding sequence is TGTGCCAGCAGCTTAGGCATTACAGGTGCTATGAACACTGAAGCTTTCTTT. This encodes CASSLGITGAMNTEAFF. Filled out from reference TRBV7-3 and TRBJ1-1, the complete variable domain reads GAGVSQTPSNKVTEKGKYVELRCDPISGHTALYWYRQSLGQGPEFLIYFQGTGAADDSGLPNDRFFAVRPEGSVSTLKIQRTERGDSAVYLCASSLGITGAMNTEAFFGQGTRLTVV.

The CDR3 reads CASSLGWRRTSAFEQFF. In DNA form, the CDR3 reads TGTGCCAGCAGCTTAGGGTGGAGGAGGACTTCCGCGTTTGAGCAGTTCTTC. This chain links TRBV7-6 with TRBJ2-1; perhaps TRBD2 as D (5 bases). Between the trimmed V and J ends, which lost 1 base and 9 bases, there was a span of 22 bases. This CDR3 region has 17 residues. Germline CDR1 reads SGHVS; CDR2 reads FNYEAQ.

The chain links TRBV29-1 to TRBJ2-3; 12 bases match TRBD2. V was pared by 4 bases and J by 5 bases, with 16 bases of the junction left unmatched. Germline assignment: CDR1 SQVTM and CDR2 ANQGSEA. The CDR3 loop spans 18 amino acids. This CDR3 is CSVASPLLAGGPGDTQYF. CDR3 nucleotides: TGCAGCGTTGCCTCCCCCCTCCTAGCGGGAGGGCCGGGAGATACGCAGTATTTT.

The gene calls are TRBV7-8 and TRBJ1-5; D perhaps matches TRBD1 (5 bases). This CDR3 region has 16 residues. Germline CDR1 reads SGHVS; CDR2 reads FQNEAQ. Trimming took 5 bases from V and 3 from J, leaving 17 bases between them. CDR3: CASSLLVGGNNQPQHF. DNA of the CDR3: TGTGCCAGCAGCCTCTTGGTGGGGGGAAACAATCAGCCCCAGCATTTT.

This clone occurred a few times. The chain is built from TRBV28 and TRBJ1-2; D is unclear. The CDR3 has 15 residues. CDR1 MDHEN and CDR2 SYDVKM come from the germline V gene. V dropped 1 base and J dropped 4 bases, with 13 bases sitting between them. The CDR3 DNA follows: TGTGCCAGCAGTTTATTCATCCCACGCGTCTATGGCTACACCTTC. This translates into CASSLFIPRVYGYTF.

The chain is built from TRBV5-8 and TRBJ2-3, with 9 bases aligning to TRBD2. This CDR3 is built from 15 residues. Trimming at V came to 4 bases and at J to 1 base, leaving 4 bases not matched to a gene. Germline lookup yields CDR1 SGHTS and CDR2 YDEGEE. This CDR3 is CASSLSGSGTDTQYF. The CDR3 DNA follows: TGTGCCAGCAGCCTTAGCGGGAGTGGCACAGATACGCAGTATTTT.

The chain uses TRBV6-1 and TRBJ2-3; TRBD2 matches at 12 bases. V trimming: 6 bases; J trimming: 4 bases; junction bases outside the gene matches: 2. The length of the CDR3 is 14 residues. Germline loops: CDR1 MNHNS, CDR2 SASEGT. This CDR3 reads CASRLAGGADTQYF. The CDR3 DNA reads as TGTGCCAGCAGACTAGCGGGAGGCGCAGATACGCAGTATTTT.

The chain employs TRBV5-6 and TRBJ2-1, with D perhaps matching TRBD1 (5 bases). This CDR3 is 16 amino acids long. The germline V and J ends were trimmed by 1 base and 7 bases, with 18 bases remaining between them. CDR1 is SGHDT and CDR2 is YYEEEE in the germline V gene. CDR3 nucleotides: TGTGCCAGCAGCTTGCTGACAGCACTAACACGGAATGAGCAGTTCTTC. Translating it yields CASSLLTALTRNEQFF.

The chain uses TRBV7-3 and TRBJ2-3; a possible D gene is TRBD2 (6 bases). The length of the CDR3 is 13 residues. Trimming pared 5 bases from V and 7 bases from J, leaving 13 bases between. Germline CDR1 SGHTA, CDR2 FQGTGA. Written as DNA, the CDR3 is TGTGCCAGCAGCCCTCGACTAGAAAATACGCAGTATTTT. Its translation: CASSPRLENTQYF.

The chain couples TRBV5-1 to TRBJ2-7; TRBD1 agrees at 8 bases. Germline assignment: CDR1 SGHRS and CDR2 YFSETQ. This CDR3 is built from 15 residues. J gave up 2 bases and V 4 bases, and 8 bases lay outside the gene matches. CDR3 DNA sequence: TGCGCCAGCAGCCAAACCGGGACAGGACCCTACGAGCAGTACTTC. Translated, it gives CASSQTGTGPYEQYF.

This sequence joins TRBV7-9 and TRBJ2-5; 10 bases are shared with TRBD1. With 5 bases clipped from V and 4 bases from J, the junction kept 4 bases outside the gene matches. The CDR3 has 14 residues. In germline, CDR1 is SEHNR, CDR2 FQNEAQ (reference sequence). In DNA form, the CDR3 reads TGTGCCAGCAGCCTACGGACAGGGGGAGAGACCCAGTACTTC. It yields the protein CASSLRTGGETQYF.